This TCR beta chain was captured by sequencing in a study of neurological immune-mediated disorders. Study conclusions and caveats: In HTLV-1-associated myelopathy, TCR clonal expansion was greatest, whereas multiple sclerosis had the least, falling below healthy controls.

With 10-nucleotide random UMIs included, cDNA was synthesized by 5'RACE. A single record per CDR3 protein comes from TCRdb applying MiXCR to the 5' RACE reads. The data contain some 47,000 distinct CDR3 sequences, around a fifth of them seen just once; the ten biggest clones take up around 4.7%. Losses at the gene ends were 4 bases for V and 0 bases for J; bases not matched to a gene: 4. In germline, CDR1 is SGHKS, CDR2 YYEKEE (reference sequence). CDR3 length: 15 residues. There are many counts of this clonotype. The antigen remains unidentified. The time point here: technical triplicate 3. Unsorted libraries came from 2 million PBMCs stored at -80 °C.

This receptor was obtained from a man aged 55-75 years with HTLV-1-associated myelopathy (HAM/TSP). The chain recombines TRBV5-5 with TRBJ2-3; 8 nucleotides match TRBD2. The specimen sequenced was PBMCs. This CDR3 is CASSQLAASTDTQYF. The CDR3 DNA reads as TGTGCCAGCAGCCAACTAGCGGCTAGCACAGATACGCAGTATTTT.